The clone carrying this TCR beta chain was seen a few times. Antigen: not known. The ends were cut back, 2 bases at V and 4 bases at J, with 10 bases in the middle. CDR3 length: 15 amino acids. Germline loops: CDR1 SGHRS, CDR2 YFSETQ. Libraries for TCRalpha and TCRbeta carried sample barcodes and unique molecular identifiers via 5'RACE. TCRdb reprocessed the 5' RACE reads via MiXCR and lists one record per CDR3 protein. The table includes around 300,000 distinct CDR3 sequences, roughly 19% detected once. The source of the sample is a study of T-cell memory formation after mild COVID-19. The study's findings and limits: Clones contracting day 15 to 85 were balanced CD4/CD8; later expanders leaned CD4+. CD4+ contracting clones were mainly CM and EM; CD8+ ones, EMRA. Pre-infection memory showed some responding clones, and this suggested that cross-reactive memory joined.

This receptor was identified in a man in his late teens or twenties who had mild COVID-19 (a few samples of this study predate the infection). Cell type and time point are not known. The sample consisted of PBMCs or a T cell subset sorted from them (not recorded which). This chain uses TRBV5-1 with TRBJ2-6; D gene ambiguous. The CDR3 loop is CASSFGRDGANVLTF. Written as DNA, the CDR3 is TGCGCCAGCAGCTTTGGTCGAGACGGGGCCAACGTCCTGACTTTC.